These T cell receptor beta chains were read from a single sample in a study of T-cell memory formation after mild COVID-19. TCRdb reprocessed the 5' RACE reads via MiXCR and lists one record per CDR3 protein. Seen here are hundreds of thousands of distinct CDR3 sequences, approximately 19% observed once, and the top ten hold roughly a fifth. Sequencing was performed on PBMCs or a T cell subset sorted from them (not recorded which). These receptors all come from a man aged 18 to 30 who had mild COVID-19 (a few samples of this study predate the infection). Cell type and time point are not known. Both conserved end residues are part of each CDR3. A D gene is named only where the DNA matches it firmly. Size tells how often a clone was seen (once, few, many) or the class of an expanded clone, and some rows leave it out.

TRBD2	NA	TRBV6-2/TRBV6-3	TRBJ2-2	CASSPSGGKTGELFF	TGTGCCAGCAGTCCAAGCGGGGGCAAAACCGGGGAGCTGTTTTTT
NA	once	TRBV5-1	TRBJ1-5	CASSRSGTMNQPQHF	TGCGCCAGCAGTCGGAGTGGGACCATGAATCAGCCCCAGCATTTT
NA	NA	TRBV6-2/TRBV6-3	TRBJ1-1	CASSPTGVKTEAFF	TGTGCCAGCAGTCCCACAGGAGTCAAAACTGAAGCTTTCTTT
TRBD2	few	TRBV20-1	TRBJ2-5	CSAMKSGGETQYF	TGCAGTGCCATGAAGAGCGGGGGCGAGACCCAGTACTTC
NA	NA	TRBV7-3	TRBJ2-1	CASSLPQGNEQFF	TGTGCCAGCAGCTTACCCCAGGGGAATGAGCAGTTCTTC
TRBD1	NA	TRBV7-8	TRBJ2-1	CASSSDRGGLNEQFF	TGTGCCAGCAGCTCCGACAGGGGAGGATTAAATGAGCAGTTCTTC
NA	many	TRBV25-1	TRBJ2-5	CASRGVGETQYF	TGTGCCAGCAGGGGGGTGGGGGAGACCCAGTACTTC
NA	NA	TRBV10-3	TRBJ1-3	CAIGGNTIYF	TGTGCCATCGGTGGAAACACCATATATTTT
NA	few	TRBV10-2	TRBJ2-7	CASSSNEQYF	TGCGCCAGCAGTAGTAACGAGCAGTACTTC
TRBD1	NA	TRBV18	TRBJ1-4	CASSPRTGLLNEKLFF	TGTGCCAGCTCACCACGGACAGGACTTCTTAATGAAAAACTGTTTTTT
NA	NA	TRBV6-4	TRBJ1-6	CASTSGSSYNSPLHF	TGTGCCAGCACCTCCGGAAGCTCCTATAATTCACCCCTCCACTTT
NA	NA	TRBV5-1	TRBJ2-1	CASSRDLVVGEQFF	TGCGCCAGCAGCCGCGACCTAGTAGTAGGCGAGCAGTTCTTC
NA	NA	TRBV7-6	TRBJ2-5	CASSPQAKQTQYF	TGTGCCAGCAGTCCGCAGGCTAAGCAGACCCAGTACTTC
TRBD1	NA	TRBV24-1	TRBJ2-3	CATSDPGGFTDTQYF	TGTGCCACCAGTGACCCAGGGGGTTTCACAGATACGCAGTATTTT
TRBD2	few	TRBV11-2	TRBJ2-3	CASSSLGGGSTDTQYF	TGTGCCAGCAGCTCCCTAGGCGGGGGGAGCACAGATACGCAGTATTTT
NA	NA	TRBV7-8	TRBJ2-1	CASSLDEGHNEQFF	TGTGCCAGCAGCTTAGATGAAGGTCACAATGAGCAGTTCTTC
NA	few	TRBV29-1	TRBJ2-3	CSVDWTGGTDTQYF	TGCAGCGTAGATTGGACTGGCGGCACAGATACGCAGTATTTT
NA	NA	TRBV5-5	TRBJ2-2	CASTPTSRGPGELFF	TGTGCCAGCACCCCGACGAGTAGGGGACCCGGGGAGCTGTTTTTT
NA	many	TRBV5-1	TRBJ1-1	CASSFGGYTEAFF	TGCGCCAGCAGCTTCGGTGGATACACTGAAGCTTTCTTT
NA	NA	TRBV27	TRBJ1-2	CARIHRSYGYTF	TGTGCCAGGATCCACAGGTCCTATGGCTACACCTTC
NA	NA	TRBV9	TRBJ2-1	CASSATPRGLSYNEQFF	TGTGCCAGCAGCGCCACCCCCAGGGGACTTTCCTACAATGAGCAGTTCTTC
TRBD1	few	TRBV5-1	TRBJ2-7	CASSLADGTGLWEQYF	TGCGCCAGCAGCTTGGCCGACGGGACAGGACTCTGGGAGCAGTACTTC
TRBD2	once	TRBV4-1	TRBJ2-2	CASSHETGGPGELFF	TGCGCCAGCAGCCATGAGACGGGGGGTCCCGGGGAGCTGTTTTTT
NA	NA	TRBV7-2	TRBJ2-5	CASRAAEGRETQYF	TGTGCCAGCAGGGCCGCGGAGGGGCGAGAGACCCAGTACTTC
TRBD2	few	TRBV7-9	TRBJ2-1	CASSGGDLLASDNEQFF	TGTGCCAGCAGCGGGGGGGACCTACTGGCGTCGGACAATGAGCAGTTCTTC
NA	NA	TRBV7-3	TRBJ1-6	CASSLRGPYNSPLHF	TGTGCCAGCAGCTTAAGGGGTCCGTATAATTCACCCCTCCACTTT
NA	NA	TRBV5-1	TRBJ2-7	CASSLAWQDYYEQYF	TGCGCCAGCAGCTTGGCCTGGCAGGACTACTACGAGCAGTACTTC
NA	NA	TRBV14	TRBJ1-3	CASAKYRGNTIYF	TGTGCCAGCGCCAAGTATCGTGGAAACACCATATATTTT
NA	NA	TRBV6-2/TRBV6-3	TRBJ1-2	CASPDGYTF	TGTGCCAGCCCGGATGGCTACACCTTC
NA	few	TRBV6-5	TRBJ2-3	CASSSTRDTQYF	TGTGCCAGCAGTTCCACTCGGGATACGCAGTATTTT
NA	NA	TRBV6-6	TRBJ2-2	CASSYSSVQYTGELFF	TGTGCCAGCAGTTACTCTAGCGTTCAGTACACCGGGGAGCTGTTTTTT
NA	few	TRBV19	TRBJ2-5	CASMAGGETQYF	TGTGCCAGTATGGCAGGTGGAGAGACCCAGTACTTC
TRBD2	few	TRBV4-1	TRBJ2-1	CASSRSSERGGFEQFF	TGCGCCAGCAGCCGTAGTAGTGAGCGGGGGGGCTTTGAGCAGTTCTTC
NA	NA	TRBV5-1	TRBJ2-7	CASSGRVAYEQYF	TGCGCCAGCAGTGGCAGGGTCGCCTACGAGCAGTACTTC
NA	few	TRBV9	TRBJ1-6	CASSASWTEKYNSPLHF	TGTGCCAGCAGCGCCAGCTGGACAGAAAAATATAATTCACCCCTCCACTTT
NA	NA	TRBV20-1	TRBJ1-5	CSARAYVSNQPQHF	TGCAGTGCTAGAGCATATGTTAGCAATCAGCCCCAGCATTTT
NA	NA	TRBV28	TRBJ1-3	CASSFVSSGNTIYF	TGTGCCAGCAGTTTCGTGAGCTCTGGAAACACCATATATTTT
NA	many	TRBV6-5	TRBJ1-1	CASSYDQGRIAFF	TGTGCCAGCAGTTACGACCAGGGCAGAATAGCTTTCTTT
NA	NA	TRBV7-9	TRBJ2-5	CASSPTVAQYF	TGTGCCAGCAGCCCGACGGTGGCCCAGTACTTC
NA	few	TRBV7-2	TRBJ2-7	CASSSSGAEQYF	TGTGCCAGCAGCTCCTCGGGGGCCGAGCAGTACTTC